This T cell receptor beta chain is from a study of blood T cell repertoires in COVID-19. V was pared by 5 bases and J by 5 bases, with 2 bases of the junction left unmatched. In germline, CDR1 is SEHNR, CDR2 FQNEAQ (reference sequence). The CDR3 sequence is 12 residues long. The table came from immunoSEQ multiplex PCR; TCRdb's copy has only in-frame clones and leaves some out. The table includes around 140,000 clones, about nine tenths detected once. Sample: PBMCs or T cells enriched from blood (not recorded which). The V gene is TRBV7-9, the J gene TRBJ2-7; 8 bases fit TRBD2. This TCR derives from a man in his sixties who had recovered from COVID-19. This chain's CDR3 is CASSERGNEQYF. For the CDR3, the DNA is TGTGCCAGCAGCGAGCGGGGGAACGAGCAGTACTTC.